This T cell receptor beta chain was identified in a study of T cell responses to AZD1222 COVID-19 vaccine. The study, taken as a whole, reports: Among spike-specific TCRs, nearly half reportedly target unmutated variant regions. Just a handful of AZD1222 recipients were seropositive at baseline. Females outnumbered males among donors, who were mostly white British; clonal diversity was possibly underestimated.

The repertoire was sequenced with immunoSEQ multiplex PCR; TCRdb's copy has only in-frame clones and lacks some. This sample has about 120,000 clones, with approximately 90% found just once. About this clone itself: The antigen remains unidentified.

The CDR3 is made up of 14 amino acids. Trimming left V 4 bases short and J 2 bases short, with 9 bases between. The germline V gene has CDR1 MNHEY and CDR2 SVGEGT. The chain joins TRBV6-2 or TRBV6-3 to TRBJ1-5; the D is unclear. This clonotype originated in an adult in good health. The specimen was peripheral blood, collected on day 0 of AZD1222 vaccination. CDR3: CASSSPGGNQPQHF. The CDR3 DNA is TGTGCCAGCAGTTCCCCTGGGGGCAATCAGCCCCAGCATTTT.